This TCR beta chain is drawn from a study of T cell responses to AZD1222 COVID-19 vaccine. Only in-frame clones appear in the TCRdb table, and some are missing; sequencing was by immunoSEQ multiplex PCR. The sample carries about 160,000 clones, more than 70% recorded once. Study-wide results and limits: Repertoire collection took place solely once the T cell response had peaked. Just a handful of AZD1222 recipients tested seropositive at baseline.

Notes on this clone: Its antigen is still unknown.

V lost 0 bases and J 5 bases, leaving 13 bases between the germline ends. Germline CDR1 and CDR2: SEHNR and FQNEAQ (reference sequence). CDR3 length: 15 amino acids. Source: peripheral blood, taken on day 0 of AZD1222 vaccination. This chain uses TRBV7-9 with TRBJ1-2, with D hard to call. The clonotype was recovered from an adult in good health. For the CDR3, the DNA is TGTGCCAGCAGCTTAGCGCACGCGGGCCTTTATGGCTACACCTTC. It translates to CASSLAHAGLYGYTF.